The next 9 T cell receptor beta chains were all read from a single sample in a study of cytomegalovirus exposure and HLA in healthy donors (dated by TCRdb to 2016 to 2017). The library came from the immunoSEQ multiplex PCR assay. For the multiplex PCR, a mixture combining 60 forward primers for TCR Vbeta segments and 13 reverse primers for TCR Jbeta segments was used. TCRdb provides this immuneACCESS table in a form limited to in-frame rearrangements. Some clones are lacking; in checked studies, under half of them reflect an unresolved V gene, and why the rest are absent is not known. The sample table holds 100,000 to 150,000 clones, of which roughly a sixth were seen once. The ten largest clones capture around 2.6% of the sample. The sample consisted of PBMCs. These TCRs come from a female donor in good health and CMV-seropositive.

The chain employs TRBV25-1 and TRBJ2-1; 7 positions agree with TRBD1. This CDR3 is 13 amino acids long. Germline values: CDR1 MGHDK, CDR2 SYGVNS. V was clipped by 8 bases and J by 8 bases; unmatched bases: 9. The CDR3 region is CASGGRGPDEQFF. The CDR3 DNA is TGTGCCAGCGGGGGAAGGGGGCCGGATGAGCAGTTCTTC.

This clone has more than one count but fewer than ten. V is TRBV6-5 and J is TRBJ1-1; D not resolved. CDR1 MNHEY and CDR2 SVGAGI come from the germline V gene. V was pared by 0 bases and J by 0 bases, with 8 bases between. The CDR3 spans 15 residues. CDR3 residues: CASSYSYIMNTEAFF. Here the CDR3 DNA reads TGTGCCAGCAGTTACTCCTATATCATGAACACTGAAGCTTTCTTT.

The chain joins TRBV19 to TRBJ1-1, with a weak D call TRBD1 (6 bases). Germline lookup yields CDR1 LNHDA and CDR2 SQIVND (reference sequence). Trimming shortened V by 6 bases and J by 1 base, and 12 bases separated the two germline ends. CDR3 length: 14 amino acids. The CDR3 protein is CASSTQGWNTEAFF. The DNA for the CDR3 is TGTGCCAGTAGCACACAGGGATGGAACACTGAAGCTTTCTTT.

This clone was seen a handful of times. CDR3 coding DNA: TGTGCCAGCAGCTTGCGAGGGACACGGACACCCCTCCACTTT. It yields the protein CASSLRGTRTPLHF. This sequence joins TRBV5-5 and TRBJ1-6; D possibly corresponds to TRBD1 (6 bases). The CDR3 extends over 14 amino acids. The V end was cut by 1 base, the J end by 11 bases, with 13 bases between. Germline values: CDR1 SGHKS, CDR2 YYEKEE (reference sequence).

A few counts support this clone. The rearrangement joins TRBV29-1 to TRBJ2-7, with 9 bases that match TRBD1. Germline V gene lookup returns CDR1 SQVTM and CDR2 ANQGSEA. Trimming took 6 bases from V and 4 from J; bases not matched to a gene: 7. The CDR3 sequence is 13 residues long. The CDR3 DNA follows: TGCAGCGTCTTTACCGGGACAGGGTACGAGCAGTACTTC. Translated, it gives CSVFTGTGYEQYF.

The chain uses TRBV19 and TRBJ1-2; the match to TRBD1 covers 9 bases. The CDR3 extends over 14 amino acids. CDR1 and CDR2 from the germline V gene are LNHDA and SQIVND (reference sequence). J lost 6 bases, V lost 4 bases, and 6 bases had no gene match. The CDR3 coding sequence is TGTGCCAGTAGTAGACGGGACAGGGTGGATGGCTACACCTTC. Translation: CASSRRDRVDGYTF.

This chain uses TRBV28 with TRBJ1-4; D gene unclear. CDR1 is MDHEN, CDR2 SYDVKM, per germline. V was trimmed by 5 bases and J by 6 bases, leaving 7 bases between them. The CDR3 covers 12 residues. The DNA for the CDR3 is TGTGCCAGCAGTACTCCGTATGAAAAACTGTTTTTT. Amino acids: CASSTPYEKLFF.

This clone has only a few counts. This chain connects TRBV5-6 to TRBJ2-3; TRBD2 matches 8 bases. V lost 1 base to trimming and J lost 2 bases; unmatched junction nucleotides: 12. CDR1 is SGHDT and CDR2 is YYEEEE in the germline V gene. The CDR3 runs to 18 residues. CDR3 bases: TGTGCCAGCAGCTTGATTACTAGCGGTCCACCTTACACAGATACGCAGTATTTT. Translating it yields CASSLITSGPPYTDTQYF.

This CDR3 reads CASSSRPGQESNEQFF. The CDR3 nucleotides are TGCGCCAGCAGCTCTCGGCCGGGACAGGAGAGCAATGAGCAGTTCTTC. The rearrangement uses TRBV5-1 and TRBJ2-1; 8 bases are shared with TRBD1. The J segment lost 6 bases and the V segment lost 3 bases, leaving 11 bases of the junction unmatched. Germline CDR1 is SGHRS and CDR2 is YFSETQ. This CDR3 is built from 16 residues. Looking up the rest from reference TRBV5-1 and TRBJ2-1 gives the full variable domain: KAGVTQTPRYLIKTRGQQVTLSCSPISGHRSVSWYQQTPGQGLQFLFEYFSETQRNKGNFPGRFSGRQFSNSRSEMNVSTLELGDSALYLCASSSRPGQESNEQFFGPGTRLTVL.